One and the same sample provided the 24 T cell receptor beta chains below, sequenced in a study of tumor-infiltrating lymphocytes in primary liver carcinoma. Unsorted whole blood supplied the blood RNA, and germline DNA was isolated too. TCR beta cDNA was reverse-transcribed from about 500 ng of total RNA. The reaction used a constant-region primer and ProtoScript II reverse transcriptase. Slightly modified ARM-PCR with three nested multiplex PCR rounds yielded TCR beta libraries. Researchers ran the first two PCR rounds for ten to eleven cycles each with TRBV1-TRBV30 forward primers and a C-beta reverse primer. TCRdb reprocessed the multiplex PCR reads via MiXCR and lists one record per CDR3 protein. The data contain a few hundred thousand distinct CDR3 sequences, about 50% of them singletons. The source material was peripheral blood. The receptors were sampled from a woman in her thirties with primary liver carcinoma and hepatitis B virus infection.

Turning to this clonotype: This may stem from a read error, because a much larger clone lies one nucleotide away. The DNA of the CDR3 is TGTGCCACCAGACTAACTAGCGGAGCCTACAATGAGCAGTTCTTC. This sequence encodes CATRLTSGAYNEQFF. The genes are TRBV6-5 and TRBJ2-1; TRBD2 aligns across 8 bases. V lost 10 bases to trimming and J lost 2 bases; unmatched junction nucleotides: 10. Germline CDR1 MNHEY, CDR2 SVGAGI. The CDR3 covers 15 residues.

With regard to this clonotype: A much larger clonotype is one base distant, so this may be a read error. This sequence joins TRBV4-1 and TRBJ2-6; 7 bases agree with TRBD1. This CDR3 contains 19 residues. Germline assignment: CDR1 MGHRA and CDR2 YSYEKL. The CDR3 region is CASSQPTGRSTAGVNVLTF. For the CDR3, the DNA is TGCGCCAGCAGCCAACCGACAGGGCGGTCAACCGCTGGGGTCAACGTCCTGACTTTC.

About this clonotype itself: An end of the junction does not agree with germline; a read error may underlie this. The chain combines TRBV7-8 with TRBJ1-1, with D maybe TRBD1 (5 bases). The CDR3 is 13 amino acids. CDR1 SGHVS and CDR2 FQNEAQ come from the germline V gene. CDR3 amino acids: CASSFQGNTEVFF. The DNA of the CDR3 is TGTGCCAGCAGCTTTCAGGGAAACACTGAAGTTTTCTTT.

About this clonotype itself: An end of the junction differs from the germline gene, which may be a read error. This sequence joins TRBV4-2 and TRBJ2-7, with 9 bases aligning to TRBD2. The CDR3 has 15 amino acids. The germline gives CDR1 LGHNA, CDR2 YNFKEQ. The CDR3 bases are TGTACCAGCAGCCAGATAGCGGGAGAGATCTACGAGCAGTACTTC. It encodes CTSSQIAGEIYEQYF.

Turning to this clonotype: The missing conserved phenylalanine or tryptophan at the end of this CDR3 makes a read error likely. The DNA is omitted, as the CDR3 cannot be located on it reliably, and the CDR3 follows TCRdb's listing. The chain carries TRBV29-1 and TRBJ1-1. Germline-derived CDR1 and CDR2 are SQVTM and ANQGSEA. A total of 12 residues make up the CDR3, ends included. CDR3: CSVLNRNTEVFL.

This chain links TRBV11-2 with TRBJ2-7, with D unresolved. The CDR3 covers 16 residues. The V gene lost 11 bases and the J gene lost 0 bases, with 23 bases spanning the gap. Per the germline V gene, CDR1 is SGHAT and CDR2 is FQNNGV. DNA of the CDR3: TGTGCCGTCAGCGCAAAGGTACAGAGCTTCTCCTACGAGCAGTACTTC. Translation: CAVSAKVQSFSYEQYF.

The rearrangement uses TRBV7-8 and TRBJ2-1; 9 positions match TRBD2. TRBJ2-4 explains the end of the DNA better; the J call may be wrong. The CDR3 has 16 residues. Germline CDR1 is SGHVS and CDR2 is FQNEAQ. This CDR3 reads CASSLKSSGSMKTQYF. CDR3 sequence (DNA): TGTGCCAGCAGCTTAAAGAGTAGCGGGAGTATGAAGACTCAGTACTTC.

Concerning this clonotype itself: A junction boundary mismatches the germline segment, possibly from a read error. The chain uses TRBV11-2 and TRBJ2-7, with no clear D. The CDR3 is 13 amino acids. Germline V CDR1 and CDR2: SGHAT, FQNNGV. The CDR3 nucleotides read TGTGCCAGCAACTATGAAGGGTACTACGAACAGTACTTC. Protein product: CASNYEGYYEQYF.

This clonotype appeared many times. This rearrangement joins TRBV29-1 to TRBJ2-4; TRBD1 is a possible D gene (6 bases). The CDR3 is made up of 12 amino acids. Trimming stripped 1 base from V and 5 bases from J, with 6 bases between. Germline CDR1 and CDR2: SQVTM and ANQGSEA. CDR3 bases: TGCAGCGTTGAAGCAGGGGAAAACATTCAGTACTTC. It is translated as CSVEAGENIQYF.

The J gene is TRBJ2-1, the V gene TRBV5-8, with no clear D. Germline loops: CDR1 SGHTS, CDR2 YDEGEE. The V end was cut by 1 base, the J end by 4 bases, with 15 bases between. This CDR3 has 16 residues. The chain's CDR3 is CASSLNVDSQYNEQFF. CDR3 in DNA: TGTGCCAGCAGCTTGAACGTAGACTCTCAATACAATGAGCAGTTCTTC.

Of note for this clonotype: A read error is possible here, since a much larger clone lies one base away. The J gene is TRBJ2-2, the V gene TRBV6-2 or TRBV6-3, with 9 nucleotides matching TRBD2. The junction had 13 bases not matched to a gene; V was cut back by 4 bases and J by 7 bases. The V gene's germline CDR1 is MNHEY and CDR2 SVGEGT. This CDR3 has 17 amino acids. The CDR3 is CASSSSGKFLFVGELFF. CDR3 nucleotides: TGTGCCAGCAGTTCTAGCGGGAAATTCCTTTTCGTCGGGGAGCTGTTTTTT.

The table lists this clonotype with many counts. V and J are TRBV4-1 and TRBJ1-5; no definite D call. CDR3 length equals 14 residues. Trimming removed 5 bases from V and 4 bases from J, with 12 bases in between. The germline V gene has CDR1 MGHRA and CDR2 YSYEKL. The CDR3 reads CASSNWQINQPQHF. As DNA, the CDR3 is TGCGCCAGCAGCAACTGGCAGATTAATCAGCCCCAGCATTTT.

As to this clonotype: A read error is possible here, since a much larger clone lies one base away. This rearrangement joins TRBV12-3 or TRBV12-4 to TRBJ1-5; tentatively, D is TRBD1 (5 bases). The length of the CDR3 is 14 residues. V was pared by 10 bases and J by 1 base, with 14 bases between. Here the CDR3 DNA reads TGTGCCACCAGCGACAGTGGGAGCAATCAGCCCCAGCATTTT. This codes for CATSDSGSNQPQHF.

The V call is TRBV14, the J call TRBJ2-2; TRBD2 agrees at 13 bases. The CDR3 is 19 residues long. Trimming took 4 bases from V and 2 from J; bases not matched to a gene: 10. CDR1 and CDR2 (germline): SGHDN, FVKESK. CDR3 in DNA: TGTGCCAGCAGCCGATGGACTAGCGGGAGCCAGAAAAACACCGGGGAGCTGTTTTTT. Amino acids: CASSRWTSGSQKNTGELFF.

This clonotype was picked up many times. This CDR3 reads CSVASRTGLYEQYF. CDR3 bases: TGCAGCGTTGCTTCCCGGACAGGGTTATACGAGCAGTACTTC. This rearrangement joins TRBV29-1 to TRBJ2-7; 8 bases map to TRBD1. This CDR3 spans 14 amino acids. Germline CDR1 SQVTM, CDR2 ANQGSEA. Trimming at V came to 4 bases and at J to 4 bases, leaving 9 bases not matched to a gene.

The chain uses TRBV5-5 and TRBJ2-3; unclear D gene. Trimming left V 2 bases short and J 5 bases short, with 6 bases between. The CDR3 has 12 amino acids. The germline gives CDR1 SGHKS, CDR2 YYEKEE (reference sequence). CDR3 amino acids: CASSLSKDTQYF. CDR3 nucleotides: TGTGCCAGCAGCTTAAGTAAAGATACGCAGTATTTT.

The chain links TRBV6-1 to TRBJ1-2; TRBD1 agrees at 7 bases. J lost 8 bases, V lost 3 bases, and 12 bases had no gene match. CDR3 length: 15 amino acids. The V gene's germline CDR1 is MNHNS and CDR2 SASEGT. The CDR3 here is CASSDRPYRGRGYTF. The CDR3 DNA follows: TGTGCCAGCAGTGACCGCCCATACAGGGGACGGGGCTACACCTTC.

About this clonotype: A much larger clone is a single base away; this may be a read error. The chain uses TRBV7-8 and TRBJ1-1, with D possibly TRBD1 on 5 matching bases. CDR1 is SGHVS, CDR2 FQNEAQ, per germline. The CDR3 extends over 14 amino acids. In nucleotides, the CDR3 is TGTGCCAGCAGTTTAGGGACGGTGAACACTGAAGCTATCTTT. It encodes CASSLGTVNTEAIF.

This clonotype was picked up a small number of times. This may come from a read error, since a much larger clone is one base off. The V call is TRBV11-2, the J call TRBJ2-3; tentatively, D is TRBD1 or TRBD2 (5 bases each). The germline V gene has CDR1 SGHAT and CDR2 FQNNGV. CDR3 length: 12 amino acids. CDR3: CASSLMGDMQYF. The CDR3 DNA reads TGTGCCAGCAGCTTAATGGGGGATATGCAGTATTTT.

This clonotype was seen a single time. At one end the junction does not follow the germline gene, possibly because of a read error. The genes are TRBV11-2 and TRBJ2-3; D is ambiguous. The germline gives CDR1 SGHAT, CDR2 FQNNGV. The CDR3 sequence is 12 residues long. The CDR3 nucleotides are TGTGCCAGTAGCTTAATATCCAATACGCAGTATTTT. It encodes CASSLISNTQYF.

Details on this clonotype: A read error may account for a junction end that differs from germline. The CDR3 coding sequence is TGCGCCAGCGGCTTAAACTCTTGGGGTGGGGAGCAGTACTTC. Amino acid sequence: CASGLNSWGGEQYF. This chain joins TRBV11-2 and TRBJ2-7; tentatively, D is TRBD2 (5 bases). The CDR3 is 14 residues long. CDR1 and CDR2 (germline): SGHAT, FQNNGV.

The V gene is TRBV12-3 or TRBV12-4, the J gene TRBJ1-5; D is uncertain. There are 15 residues in the CDR3. Trimming removed 0 bases at V and 1 base at J, with 7 bases between. CDR3 loop: CASSLAAGSNQPQHF. The CDR3 region has the DNA TGTGCCAGCAGTTTAGCGGCGGGAAGCAATCAGCCCCAGCATTTT.

V usage is TRBV5-1 and J usage is TRBJ1-1; D call uncertain. Trimming stripped 2 bases from V and 2 bases from J, with 10 bases between. The germline gives CDR1 SGHRS, CDR2 YFSETQ. There are 14 residues in the CDR3. CDR3: CASSFSAGNTEAFF. In nucleotides, the CDR3 is TGCGCCAGCAGCTTCTCCGCTGGAAACACTGAAGCTTTCTTT.

This clonotype was picked up many times. The genes are TRBV11-2 and TRBJ2-7; 12 bases align to TRBD2. The germline CDR1 and CDR2 sequences are SGHAT and FQNNGV. The ends lost 5 bases at V and 3 bases at J; junction bases unmatched: 5. CDR3 size: 15 residues. CDR3 amino acids: CASSPWTSGIYEQYF. The CDR3 DNA is TGTGCCAGCAGCCCTTGGACTAGCGGGATCTACGAGCAGTACTTC.